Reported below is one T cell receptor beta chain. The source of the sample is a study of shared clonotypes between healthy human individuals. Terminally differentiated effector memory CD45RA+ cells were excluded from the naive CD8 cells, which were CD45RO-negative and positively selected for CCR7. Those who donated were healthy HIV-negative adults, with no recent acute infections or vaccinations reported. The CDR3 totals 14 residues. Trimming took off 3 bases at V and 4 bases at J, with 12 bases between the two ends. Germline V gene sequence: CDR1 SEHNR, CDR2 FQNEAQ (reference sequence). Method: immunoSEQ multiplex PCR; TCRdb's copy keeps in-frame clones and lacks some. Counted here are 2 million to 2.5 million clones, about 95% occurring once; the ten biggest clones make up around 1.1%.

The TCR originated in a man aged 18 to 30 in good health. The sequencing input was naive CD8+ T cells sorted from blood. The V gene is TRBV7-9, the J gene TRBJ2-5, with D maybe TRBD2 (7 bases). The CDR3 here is CASSFTGGIETQYF. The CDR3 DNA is TGTGCCAGCAGCTTTACGGGGGGCATAGAGACCCAGTACTTC.